The sequence of this TCR beta chain was determined in a study of cytomegalovirus exposure and HLA in healthy donors (dated by TCRdb to about 2017). About the study as a whole: In an earlier analysis of roughly 500 of the donors, under 300 Gb of sequence data and just under 120 million unique TCR beta sequences from 180 million or so T cells were reported. An early release that covered some 640 HLA-typed donors contained approximately 300 gigabases of sequencing data and 75 million to 100 million unique TCR sequences. Of the 350 to 450 genotyped donors, 75% to 85% were placed in the genetic ancestry cluster associated with self-reported Caucasian donors. The study aimed to test whether signatures of past pathogen exposure could be identified by cataloging public T cell receptors. Using immunosequencing, the study profiled T cell repertoires from around 670 subjects and related those repertoires to cytomegalovirus serostatus. Along with the approximately 620-subject first cohort, a separate validation cohort of over a hundred different subjects was used. The study combined high-throughput TCR immunosequencing, statistical association of individual TCRs with disease status, and machine learning to predict cytomegalovirus infection status. In a later analysis, previously published TCR beta repertoires from some 640 donors were re-analyzed and high-resolution HLA genotyping was added so that TCR occurrence patterns could be studied. Rather than using new phenotypic data, the later analysis identified candidate immune exposures from TCR beta sequences and from how often those sequences occurred across donors. In an earlier analysis of about 590 of the donors, high-throughput TCR beta sequencing was used to judge whether each TCR beta V gene segment behaved as functional or pseudogenic. Donor age, sex, ethnicity and CMV serostatus were compiled together with the repertoire data. A later genetic analysis took genome-wide SNP genotypes for 398 of the 666 donors and used that subset as a discovery cohort. Every repertoire in the discovery cohort had been generated on one and the same sequencing platform. Class I and class II HLA loci were covered by the typing at four-digit resolution. Typing coverage differed by locus: A, B, C, DRB1 and DQB1 were typed in roughly 620-640 donors, DQA1 in around 500, DPA1 in approximately 610, and DPB1 in 450 to 490. Four to six DR-DQ haplotypes were handled as single units for association and clustering, since linkage in the cohort was strong. Across around 400 genotyped donors of the cohort, an average of roughly 250,000 unique TCR beta nucleotide sequences per donor were sequenced, and approximately 17% of those sequences were non-productive.

The cohort comprised around 700 healthy bone marrow donors. All cohort members were sampled while nominally healthy, although unrecorded immune exposures were likely present. The donor tested CMV seronegative and was one of the 352 seronegative cohort members. A peripheral blood sample was provided by each donor, and peripheral blood mononuclear cells were used for TCR beta sequencing. The Qiagen DNeasy Blood Extraction Kit was used to extract genomic DNA from the blood cell samples. To note about this clone: There is no known antigen for this receptor. The record has no base qualities; no much larger clone is one base away.

General study outcomes and caveats: The sequencing pipeline was judged likely to have produced a cluster of highly shared sequence variants as a technical artifact. A later genetic analysis reported fewer N-insertions in productive TCRs among donors in an Asian-associated ancestry cluster than the roughly 700-donor mean. Immune exposure information for the cohort was limited to CMV serostatus. Because the 87-base-pair reads could not distinguish some IMGT-functional V segments, including TRBV6-2 and TRBV6-3, those segments were excluded. Only TCR beta chains were sequenced in this cohort, and the absence of alpha or paired-chain data limited detectable features. The classifier was reported to diagnose cytomegalovirus status with high specificity and sensitivity in both the original and validation cohorts. According to a later analysis, parvovirus B19, influenza, CMV and Epstein-Barr virus appeared linked to several top co-occurrence clusters. In an earlier analysis of approximately 590 of the donors, most TCR beta V segments were observed in productive rearrangements about 87% or about 30% of the time, broadly matching IMGT annotations. The authors suggested that the approach could potentially be extended to other disease states and immunological phenotypes. A further reported finding was that TCR beta sequences accurately predicted the HLA-A and HLA-B alleles for most subjects in the first cohort. Most CMV-associated TCR beta chains appeared to be HLA-restricted in a later analysis, and the HLA associations seemed to be driven largely by CMV exposure. In vitro tests confirmed that a few of the cytomegalovirus-associated TCR beta chains recognize cytomegalovirus antigens. Correlated functional status among segregating V segments might be attributable to linkage disequilibrium, but an unknown experimental factor could not be ruled out. Presence/absence analyses assumed roughly uniform sequencing depth across donors, an assumption that may not hold. Strong co-occurrence of HLA alleles, especially DR and DQ, made assigning TCR associations to individual alleles difficult. V-gene and J-gene trimming of TCR beta chains was associated with a missense DCLRE1C variant in a later genetic analysis, and the association was replicated in an independent cohort. In a later analysis, 15,000 to 20,000 TCR beta sequences were associated with specific HLA alleles at a false discovery rate of 0.05. The study listed 150 to 200 TCR beta chains as associated with cytomegalovirus. About 15 rarely observed V segments, including chromosome 9 orphons, were excluded from the earlier analysis of a few hundred of the donors because counts were too low. Because HLA typing was missing for some donors at each locus, association tests included only the typed subset. Compared with equally common non-associated chains, HLA-associated TCR beta chains in a later analysis were more clonally expanded and had lower generation probabilities. While some public TCRs were present in many individuals, most TCR sequences turned up only very rarely across donors. A later analysis found that TCR association rates varied across HLA loci, with DRB1 alleles showing the most associated TCRs and HLA-C alleles the fewest.

Receptor amplification or capture employed the immunoSEQ multiplex PCR assay. For the multiplex PCR, a mixture combining 60 forward primers for TCR Vbeta segments and 13 reverse primers for TCR Jbeta segments was used. A multiplex PCR assay on genomic DNA amplified the CDR3 region of rearranged TCR beta genes. The Illumina HiSeq System was used to sequence the amplified TCR beta libraries as 87-base-pair reads. The study's processing was this. A later analysis tallied 75 million to 95 million unique TCR beta chains across the approximately 670 repertoires, and around 10 million of those chains were shared by two or more donors. Raw reads were error-corrected and collapsed into unique sequences by a nearest-neighbor algorithm in which closely related sequences were merged to remove PCR and sequencing errors. V, D and J gene segments were assigned by aligning CDR3 sequences to IMGT reference sequences. For a sequence to be retained, a match of at least six nucleotides to both a V gene segment and a J gene segment was required. A rearrangement counted as productive if the CDR3 had no stop codons and remained in frame with V and J, and every other rearrangement counted as non-productive. CDR3 was defined according to IMGT convention as the region running from the second conserved V-encoded cysteine to the conserved J-encoded phenylalanine. In an earlier analysis of more than 550 of the donors, sequences lacking an unambiguous match to a single V gene segment were excluded. In an earlier analysis of roughly 500 of the donors, V segments were called functional above 56.7% productive rearrangements and were called segregating when the between-donor standard deviation exceeded 5%. A statistical classification framework was built for diagnosing cytomegalovirus status from the catalog of TCR beta chain sequences. In a later analysis, V and J genes were assigned by comparing TCR nucleotide sequences against IMGT/GENE-DB human TR gene sequences. The TCRdist pipeline was used in a later analysis to assign CDR3 sequences and most-parsimonious VDJ recombination scenarios. In a later analysis, each TCR beta chain was defined by its CDR3 amino acid sequence together with its V-gene family, and reads lacking a unique V-gene family were excluded. In a later analysis, 500 to 650 highly shared, low-generation-probability nucleotide sequences were removed to address suspected cross-contamination and a sequencing artifact. For each public chain, a later analysis derived a clonal expansion index from normalized ranks of inferred template counts within each repertoire. A later analysis computed generation probabilities with a VDJ recombination model fitted to out-of-frame rearrangements, and checked the results against IGoR. In a later analysis, hypergeometric tests were used to score TCR-TCR, TCR-HLA and TCR-CMV co-occurrence, with a repertoire-size bias correction applied to TCR pairs. In a later analysis, false discovery rates were estimated by permuting HLA or CMV assignments 20 times. In a later analysis, co-occurring TCRs were grouped with DBSCAN, and TCRdist sequence similarity was added when clustering was performed within HLA-allele-positive subsets. Repertoires with fewer than 30,000 or more than 120,000 public chains, plus five repertoires with anomalous nucleotide sharing, were excluded from co-occurrence clustering. TCRdb's version of the immuneACCESS table is confined to in-frame rearrangements and falls short of the full clone set. An unresolved V gene accounts for under half of the shortfall where checked; the remainder is of unknown origin. V and J calls and clone size come straight from that table; D and trimming were deduced from the DNA. Within this sample are a few hundred thousand clones, with roughly 80% of them counted one time only. The ten top clones hold approximately 2.9% of the sample.

Germline trimming amounts to 6 bases on V and 2 bases on J, with 10 as the count of junction bases outside the gene matches. CDR3 length: 15 amino acids, cysteine to phenylalanine. The kept DNA is CDR3 alone, 45 bases in frame from the first base. Sequences MNHEY (CDR1) and SVGAGI (CDR2) are obtained from the germline V gene. The sequence links TRBV6-5 to TRBJ2-7; 7 junctional bases match TRBD1. The clonotype comes from a man aged 25 to 45 in good health and CMV-seronegative. Sequenced sample: PBMCs. The CDR3 protein sequence reads: CASSHAAGTAYEQYF. The nucleotide sequence reads as follows: TGTGCCAGCAGCCATGCCGCCGGGACAGCCTACGAGCAGTACTTC.